The following is a TCR beta chain sequence with its context. Its antigen is not known. CDR1 and CDR2 (germline): ENHRY, SYGVKD. Trimming took off 6 bases at V and 10 bases at J, with 12 bases between the two ends. The CDR3 runs 11 residues. The data belong to a study of T cell repertoires in cytomegalovirus infection. Study as a whole: Well-studied HLA-B-restricted CMV epitopes were used in the study alongside recently identified HLA-C-restricted ones. Public TCR beta signatures marked donors with CMV infection and the matching HLA. General study points: Cumulative public TCR beta family frequency identified CMV carriers with the relevant HLA.

TCRdb passed the reads through MiXCR, listing each CDR3 protein once. The sample shows 100,000 to 150,000 distinct CDR3 sequences, roughly a third of them seen only once. The sequence came from a human donor in good health (CMV status not recorded). Some clones in this sample may be carry-over from other donors' samples. Here the sequenced sample was CD8+ T cells from cultured PBMCs, taken from culture after CMV antigen stimulation. The J gene is TRBJ1-1, the V gene TRBV10-3; D gene uncertain. Written as DNA, the CDR3 is TGTGCCATCAGGGGCGCCGCTGGAGCTTTCTTT. Residues: CAIRGAAGAFF.